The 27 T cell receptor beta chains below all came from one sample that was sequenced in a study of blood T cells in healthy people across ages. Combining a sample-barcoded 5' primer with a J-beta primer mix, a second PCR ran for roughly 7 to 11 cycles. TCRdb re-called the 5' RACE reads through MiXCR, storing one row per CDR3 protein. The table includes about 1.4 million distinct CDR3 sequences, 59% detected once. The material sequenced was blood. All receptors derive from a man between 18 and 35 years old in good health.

The DNA for the CDR3 is TGTGCCAGCCGCGGGCCTCAGGGGGCGGGAAATCAGCCCCAGCATTTT. Translated, it gives CASRGPQGAGNQPQHF. The chain combines TRBV6-2 or TRBV6-3 with TRBJ1-5; 8 nucleotides align to TRBD1. The V segment lost 8 bases and the J segment 4 bases; nucleotides outside the gene matches: 13. In germline, CDR1 is MNHEY, CDR2 SVGEGT. The CDR3 totals 16 residues.

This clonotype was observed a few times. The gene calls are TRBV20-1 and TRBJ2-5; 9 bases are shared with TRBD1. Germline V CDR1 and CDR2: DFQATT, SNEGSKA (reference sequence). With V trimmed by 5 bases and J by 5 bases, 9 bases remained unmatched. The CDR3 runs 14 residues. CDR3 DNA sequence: TGCAGTGCTCTGGACAGGGGAGGTGGCGAGACCCAGTACTTC. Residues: CSALDRGGGETQYF.

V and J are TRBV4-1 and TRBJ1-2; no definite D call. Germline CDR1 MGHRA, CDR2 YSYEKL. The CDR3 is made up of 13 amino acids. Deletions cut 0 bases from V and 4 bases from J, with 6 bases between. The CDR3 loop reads CASSQDSTYGYTF. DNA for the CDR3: TGCGCCAGCAGCCAAGACTCCACCTATGGCTACACCTTC.

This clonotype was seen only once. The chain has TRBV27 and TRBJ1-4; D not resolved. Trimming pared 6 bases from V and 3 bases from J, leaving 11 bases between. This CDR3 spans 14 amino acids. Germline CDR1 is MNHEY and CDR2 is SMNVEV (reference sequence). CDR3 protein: CASRSAEPNEKLFF. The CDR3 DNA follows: TGTGCCAGCAGGTCGGCAGAGCCTAATGAAAAACTGTTTTTT.

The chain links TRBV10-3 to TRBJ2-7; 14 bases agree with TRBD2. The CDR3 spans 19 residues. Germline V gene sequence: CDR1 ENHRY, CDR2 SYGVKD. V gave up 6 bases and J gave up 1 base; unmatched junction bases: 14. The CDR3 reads CAISPLGRTSGGYSYEQYF. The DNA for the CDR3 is TGTGCCATCAGCCCTTTGGGTAGGACTAGCGGGGGGTATTCCTACGAGCAGTACTTC.

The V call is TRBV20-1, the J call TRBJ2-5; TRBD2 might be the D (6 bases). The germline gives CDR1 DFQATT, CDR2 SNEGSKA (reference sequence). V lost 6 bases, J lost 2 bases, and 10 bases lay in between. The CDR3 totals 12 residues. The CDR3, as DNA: TGCAGTGCCAACGGACTACAAGAGACCCAGTACTTC. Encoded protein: CSANGLQETQYF.

CDR3 nucleotides: TGTGCCAGTAAATCAGGGGCACGGTCCTACAATGAGCAGTTCTTC. It translates to CASKSGARSYNEQFF. This chain uses TRBV11-2 with TRBJ2-1; TRBD1 might be the D (6 bases). V was shortened by 9 bases and J by 1 base, with 16 bases between the two germline ends. The CDR3 has 15 residues. The germline gives CDR1 SGHAT, CDR2 FQNNGV.

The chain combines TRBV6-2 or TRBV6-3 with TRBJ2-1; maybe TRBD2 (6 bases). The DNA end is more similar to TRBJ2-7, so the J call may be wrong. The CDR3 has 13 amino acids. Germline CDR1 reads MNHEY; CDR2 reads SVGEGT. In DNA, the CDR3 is TGTGCCAGCTGCCGGGACTCCTACAATGAGCAGTACTTC. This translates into CASCRDSYNEQYF.

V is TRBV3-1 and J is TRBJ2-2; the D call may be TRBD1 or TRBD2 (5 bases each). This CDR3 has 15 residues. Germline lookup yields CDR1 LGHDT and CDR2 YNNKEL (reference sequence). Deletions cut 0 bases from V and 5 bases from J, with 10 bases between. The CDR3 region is CASSQEGTLTGELFF. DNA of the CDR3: TGTGCCAGCAGCCAAGAAGGGACGCTAACCGGGGAGCTGTTTTTT.

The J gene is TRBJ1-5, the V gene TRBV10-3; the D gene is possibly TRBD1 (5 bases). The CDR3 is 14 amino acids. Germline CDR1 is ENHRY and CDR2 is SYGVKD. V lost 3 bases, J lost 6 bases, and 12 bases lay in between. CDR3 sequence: CAISEGGGGQPQHF. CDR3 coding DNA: TGTGCCATCAGTGAAGGTGGGGGAGGTCAGCCCCAGCATTTT.

Written as DNA, the CDR3 is TGTGCCAGCAGCTTAGTTTATCCCTCCTACGAGCAGTACTTC. It is translated as CASSLVYPSYEQYF. V is TRBV7-2 and J is TRBJ2-7; D remains unclear. Between the trimmed V and J ends, which lost 1 base and 0 bases, there was a span of 7 bases. The CDR3 has 14 residues. In germline, CDR1 is SGHTA, CDR2 FQGNSA.

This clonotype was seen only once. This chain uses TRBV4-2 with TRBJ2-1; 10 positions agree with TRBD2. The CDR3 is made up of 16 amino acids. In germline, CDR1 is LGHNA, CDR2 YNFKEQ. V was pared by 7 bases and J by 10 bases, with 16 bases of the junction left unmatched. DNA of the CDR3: TGTGCCAGCATCCAGGTCCTAGCGGGAGCAACCTACGAGCAGTTCTTC. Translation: CASIQVLAGATYEQFF.

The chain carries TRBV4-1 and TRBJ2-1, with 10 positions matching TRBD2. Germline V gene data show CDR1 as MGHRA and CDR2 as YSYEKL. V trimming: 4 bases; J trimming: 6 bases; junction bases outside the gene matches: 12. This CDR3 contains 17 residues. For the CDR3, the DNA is TGCGCCAGCAGCCTCGAGGCCCTAGCGGGAGCAGGCAATGAGCAGTTCTTC. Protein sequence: CASSLEALAGAGNEQFF.

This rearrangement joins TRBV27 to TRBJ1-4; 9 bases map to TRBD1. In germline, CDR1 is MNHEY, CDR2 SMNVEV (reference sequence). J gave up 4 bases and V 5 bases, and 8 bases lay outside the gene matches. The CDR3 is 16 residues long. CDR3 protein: CASSLYRQGDNEKLFF. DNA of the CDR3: TGTGCCAGCAGTCTTTATCGACAGGGGGATAATGAAAAACTGTTTTTT.

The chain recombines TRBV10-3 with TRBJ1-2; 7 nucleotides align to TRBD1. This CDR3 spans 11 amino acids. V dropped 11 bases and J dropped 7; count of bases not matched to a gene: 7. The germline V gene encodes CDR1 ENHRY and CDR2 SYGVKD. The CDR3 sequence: CAAYRGSGYTF. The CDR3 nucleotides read TGTGCCGCCTACAGGGGTTCTGGCTACACCTTC.

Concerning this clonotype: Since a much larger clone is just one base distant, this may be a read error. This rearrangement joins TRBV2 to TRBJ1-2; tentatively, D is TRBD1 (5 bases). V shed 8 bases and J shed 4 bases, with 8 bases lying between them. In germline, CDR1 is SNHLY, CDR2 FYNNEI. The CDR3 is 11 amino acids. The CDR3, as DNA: TGTGCCAGCGGGGCTAGCTATGGCTACACCTTC. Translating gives CASGASYGYTF.

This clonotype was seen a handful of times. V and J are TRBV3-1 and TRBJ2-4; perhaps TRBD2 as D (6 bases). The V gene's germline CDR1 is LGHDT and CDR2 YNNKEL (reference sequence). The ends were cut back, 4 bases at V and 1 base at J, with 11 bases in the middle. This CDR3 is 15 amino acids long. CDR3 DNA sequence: TGTGCCAGCAGCCTATTTCGGGGGGCCAAAAACATTCAGTACTTC. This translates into CASSLFRGAKNIQYF.

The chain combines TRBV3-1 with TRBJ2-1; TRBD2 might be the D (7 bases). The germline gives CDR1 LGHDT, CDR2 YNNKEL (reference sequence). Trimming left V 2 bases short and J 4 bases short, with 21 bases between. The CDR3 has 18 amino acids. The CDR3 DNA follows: TGTGCCAGCAGCCAACTTCCCGGGCGGGGGCCAGATTACAATGAGCAGTTCTTC. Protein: CASSQLPGRGPDYNEQFF.

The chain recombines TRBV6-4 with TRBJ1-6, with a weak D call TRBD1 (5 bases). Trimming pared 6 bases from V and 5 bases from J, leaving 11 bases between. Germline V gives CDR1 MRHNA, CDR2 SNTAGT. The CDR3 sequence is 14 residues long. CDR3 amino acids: CASRSVGDNSPLHF. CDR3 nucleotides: TGTGCCAGCAGATCGGTGGGGGATAATTCACCCCTCCACTTT.

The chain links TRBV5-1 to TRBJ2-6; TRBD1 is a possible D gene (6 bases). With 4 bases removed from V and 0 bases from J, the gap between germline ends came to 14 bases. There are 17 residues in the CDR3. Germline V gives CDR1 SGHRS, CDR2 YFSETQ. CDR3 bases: TGCGCCAGCAGCCTGCTCAGGGGTGGCTCTGGGGCCAACGTCCTGACTTTC. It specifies CASSLLRGGSGANVLTF.

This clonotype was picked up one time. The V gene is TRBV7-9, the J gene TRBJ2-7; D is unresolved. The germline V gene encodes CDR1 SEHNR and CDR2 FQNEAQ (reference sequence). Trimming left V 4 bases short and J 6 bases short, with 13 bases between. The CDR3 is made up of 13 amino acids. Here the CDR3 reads CASSSFGIFEQYF. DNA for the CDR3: TGTGCCAGCAGCTCCTTTGGCATCTTCGAGCAGTACTTC.

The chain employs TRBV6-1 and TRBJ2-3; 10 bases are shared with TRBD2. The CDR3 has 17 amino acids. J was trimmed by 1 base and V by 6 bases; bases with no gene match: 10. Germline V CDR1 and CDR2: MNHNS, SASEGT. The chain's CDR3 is CASSAPRAGGGTDTQYF. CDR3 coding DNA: TGTGCCAGCAGCGCTCCCCGAGCGGGAGGGGGCACAGATACGCAGTATTTT.

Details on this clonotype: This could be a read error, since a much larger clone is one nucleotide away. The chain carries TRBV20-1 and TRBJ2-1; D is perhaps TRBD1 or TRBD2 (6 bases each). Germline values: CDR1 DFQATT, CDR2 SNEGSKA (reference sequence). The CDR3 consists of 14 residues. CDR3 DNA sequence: TGCAGTGCTAGATTGCCAGGGCGGGACAATGACCAGTTCTTC. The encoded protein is CSARLPGRDNDQFF.

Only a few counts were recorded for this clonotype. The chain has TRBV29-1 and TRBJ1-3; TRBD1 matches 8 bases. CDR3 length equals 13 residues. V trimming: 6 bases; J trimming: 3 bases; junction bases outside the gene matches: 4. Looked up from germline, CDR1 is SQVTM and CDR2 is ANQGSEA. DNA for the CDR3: TGCAGCGTGGACAGGGACGGTGGAAACACCATATATTTT. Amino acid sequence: CSVDRDGGNTIYF.

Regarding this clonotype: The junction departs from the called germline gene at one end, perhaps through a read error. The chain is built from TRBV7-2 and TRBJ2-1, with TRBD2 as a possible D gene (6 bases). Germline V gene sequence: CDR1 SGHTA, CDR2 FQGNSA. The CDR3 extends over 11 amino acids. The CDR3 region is CASSGGNERFF. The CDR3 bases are TGTGCCAGCAGCGGAGGGAATGAGCGGTTCTTC.

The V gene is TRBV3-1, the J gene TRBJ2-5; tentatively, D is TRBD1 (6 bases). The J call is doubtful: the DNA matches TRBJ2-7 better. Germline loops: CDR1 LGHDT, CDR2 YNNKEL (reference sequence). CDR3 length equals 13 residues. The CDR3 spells CAVQGVGNYEQYF. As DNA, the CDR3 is TGTGCCGTACAGGGAGTTGGTAACTACGAGCAGTACTTC.

The chain's CDR3 is CASSAPHSNTQYF. The CDR3 coding sequence is TGTGCCAGCAGCGCTCCTCACTCCAATACGCAGTATTTT. This rearrangement joins TRBV6-1 to TRBJ2-3; D uncertain. This CDR3 comprises 13 residues. In germline, CDR1 is MNHNS, CDR2 SASEGT. V lost 6 bases, J lost 7 bases, and 14 bases lay in between.